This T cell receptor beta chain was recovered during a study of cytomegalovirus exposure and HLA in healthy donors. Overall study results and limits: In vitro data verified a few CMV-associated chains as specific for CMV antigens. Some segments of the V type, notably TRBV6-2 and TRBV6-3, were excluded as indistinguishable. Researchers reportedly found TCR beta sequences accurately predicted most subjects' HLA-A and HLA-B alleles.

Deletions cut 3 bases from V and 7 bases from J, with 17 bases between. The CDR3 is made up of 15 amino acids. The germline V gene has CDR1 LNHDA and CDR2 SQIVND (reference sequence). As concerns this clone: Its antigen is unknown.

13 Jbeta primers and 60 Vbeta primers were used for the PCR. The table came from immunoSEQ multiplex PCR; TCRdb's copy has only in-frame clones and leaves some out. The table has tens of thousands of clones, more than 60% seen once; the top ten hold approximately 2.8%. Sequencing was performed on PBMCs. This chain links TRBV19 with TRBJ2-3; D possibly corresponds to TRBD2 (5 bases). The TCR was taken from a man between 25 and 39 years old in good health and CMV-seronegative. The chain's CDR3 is CASSMGLRVGNTQYF. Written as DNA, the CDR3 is TGTGCCAGTAGTATGGGTTTGAGGGTAGGAAATACGCAGTATTTT.